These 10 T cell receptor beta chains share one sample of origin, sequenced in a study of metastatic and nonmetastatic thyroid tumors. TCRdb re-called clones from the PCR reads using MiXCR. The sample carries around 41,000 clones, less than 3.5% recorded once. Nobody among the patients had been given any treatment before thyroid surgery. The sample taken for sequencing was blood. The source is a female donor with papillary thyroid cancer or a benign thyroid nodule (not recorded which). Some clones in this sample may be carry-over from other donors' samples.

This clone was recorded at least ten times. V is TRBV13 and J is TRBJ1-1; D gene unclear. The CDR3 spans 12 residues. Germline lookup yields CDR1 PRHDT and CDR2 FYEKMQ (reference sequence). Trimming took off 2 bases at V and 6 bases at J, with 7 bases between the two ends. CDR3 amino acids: CASSLQVSEAFF. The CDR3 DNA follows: TGTGCCAGCAGCTTACAGGTCTCTGAAGCTTTCTTT.

CDR3 in DNA: TGCAGTGCTAGTTTTGGAGATTCGAGGGACGAGCAGTACTTC. Translated: CSASFGDSRDEQYF. V is TRBV20-1 and J is TRBJ2-7; weak D call: TRBD2 (5 bases). The germline V gene has CDR1 DFQATT and CDR2 SNEGSKA (reference sequence). The CDR3 loop spans 14 amino acids. V gave up 3 bases and J gave up 5 bases, with 17 bases separating them.

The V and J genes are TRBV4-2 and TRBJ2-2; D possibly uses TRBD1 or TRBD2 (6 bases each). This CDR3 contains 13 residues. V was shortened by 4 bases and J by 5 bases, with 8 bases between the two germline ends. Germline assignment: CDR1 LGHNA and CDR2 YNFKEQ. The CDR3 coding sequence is TGTGCCAGCAGCCGAGGGGGGACCGGGGAGCTGTTTTTT. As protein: CASSRGGTGELFF.

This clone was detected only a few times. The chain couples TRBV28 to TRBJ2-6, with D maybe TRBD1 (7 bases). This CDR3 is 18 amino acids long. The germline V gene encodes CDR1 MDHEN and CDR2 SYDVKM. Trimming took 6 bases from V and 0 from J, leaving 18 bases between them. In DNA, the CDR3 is TGTGCCAGCAGCTTCCAGGGGGGCTTACCCTCTGGGGCCAACGTCCTGACTTTC. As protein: CASSFQGGLPSGANVLTF.

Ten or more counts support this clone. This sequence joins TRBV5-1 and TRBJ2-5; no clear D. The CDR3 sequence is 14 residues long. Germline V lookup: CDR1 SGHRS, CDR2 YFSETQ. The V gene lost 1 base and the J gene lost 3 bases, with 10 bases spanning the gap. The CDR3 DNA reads TGCGCCAGCAGCTTGACGGTAGCCGAAGAGACCCAGTACTTC. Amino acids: CASSLTVAEETQYF.

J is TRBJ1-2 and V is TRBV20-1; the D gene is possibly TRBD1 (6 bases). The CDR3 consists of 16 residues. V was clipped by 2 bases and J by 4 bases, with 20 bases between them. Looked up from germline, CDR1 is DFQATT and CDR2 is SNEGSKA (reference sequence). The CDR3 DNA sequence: TGCAGTGCTAGACCGTCGCTAGACAGGATCATCTATGGCTACACCTTC. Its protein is CSARPSLDRIIYGYTF.

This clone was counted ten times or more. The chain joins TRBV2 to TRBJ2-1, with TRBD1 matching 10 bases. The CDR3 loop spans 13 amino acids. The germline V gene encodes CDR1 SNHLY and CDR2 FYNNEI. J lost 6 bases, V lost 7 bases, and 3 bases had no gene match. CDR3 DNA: TGTGCCAGCACCCGGGACAGGGGCAATGAGCAGTTCTTC. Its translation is CASTRDRGNEQFF.

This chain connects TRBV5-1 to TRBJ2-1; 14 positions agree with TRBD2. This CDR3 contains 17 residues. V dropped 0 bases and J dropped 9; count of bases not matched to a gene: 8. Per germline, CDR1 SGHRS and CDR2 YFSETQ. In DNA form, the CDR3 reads TGCGCCAGCAGCTTGGACCCCGGGACTAGCGGGAGAGGTGAGCAGTTCTTC. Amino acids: CASSLDPGTSGRGEQFF.

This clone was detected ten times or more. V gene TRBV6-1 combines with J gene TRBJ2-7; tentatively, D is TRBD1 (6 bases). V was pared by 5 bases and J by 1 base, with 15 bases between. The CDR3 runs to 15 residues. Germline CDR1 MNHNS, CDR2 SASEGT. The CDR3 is CASSPHRTASYEQYF. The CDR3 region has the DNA TGTGCCAGCAGTCCCCACCGGACAGCGTCCTACGAGCAGTACTTC.

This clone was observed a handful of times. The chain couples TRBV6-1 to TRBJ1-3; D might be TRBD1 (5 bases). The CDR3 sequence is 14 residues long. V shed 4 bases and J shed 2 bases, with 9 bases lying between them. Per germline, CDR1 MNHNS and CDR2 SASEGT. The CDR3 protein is CASSATGAGNTIYF. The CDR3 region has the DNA TGTGCCAGCAGTGCCACGGGGGCTGGAAACACCATATATTTT.